This record looks at one T cell receptor beta chain sequence and its context. Its target is not known. This sample is drawn from a study of cytomegalovirus exposure and HLA in healthy donors. Findings and limits, study-wide: The productive fraction for most TCR beta V segments was about 90% or about 30% in an earlier analysis.

The PCR employed 60 Vbeta primers together with 13 Jbeta primers. This table comes from immunoSEQ multiplex PCR, and its TCRdb copy is limited to in-frame clones, with some not included. Of 90,000 to 130,000 clones in the sample, approximately 86% are singletons; the top ten hold around 1.9%. After removal of 0 bases from V and 0 bases from J, the junction contained 8 bases not matched to a gene. The germline V gene encodes CDR1 SGHRS and CDR2 YFSETQ. The CDR3 consists of 19 residues. The clonotype comes from a middle-aged man in good health and CMV-seronegative. V and J are TRBV5-1 and TRBJ1-4; the match to TRBD1 covers 10 bases. The sequencing sample was made of PBMCs. The CDR3 sequence: CASSLALTGGPTTNEKLFF. The CDR3 DNA is TGCGCCAGCAGCTTGGCCCTGACAGGGGGCCCCACAACTAATGAAAAACTGTTTTTT.